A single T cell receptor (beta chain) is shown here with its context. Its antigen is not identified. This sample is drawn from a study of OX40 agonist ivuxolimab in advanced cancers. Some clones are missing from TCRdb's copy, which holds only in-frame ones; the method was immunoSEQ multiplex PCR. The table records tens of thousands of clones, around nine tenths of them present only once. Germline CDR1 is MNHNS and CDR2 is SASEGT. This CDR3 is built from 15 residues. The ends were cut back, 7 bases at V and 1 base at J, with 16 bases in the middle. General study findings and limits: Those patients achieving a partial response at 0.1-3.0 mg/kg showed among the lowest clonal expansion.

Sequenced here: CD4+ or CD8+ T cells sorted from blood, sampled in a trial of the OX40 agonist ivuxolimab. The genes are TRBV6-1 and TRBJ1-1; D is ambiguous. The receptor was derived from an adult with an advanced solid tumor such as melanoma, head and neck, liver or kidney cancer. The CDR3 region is CASTPRHLGNTEAFF. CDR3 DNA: TGTGCCAGCACCCCCCGACATCTCGGGAACACTGAAGCTTTCTTT.